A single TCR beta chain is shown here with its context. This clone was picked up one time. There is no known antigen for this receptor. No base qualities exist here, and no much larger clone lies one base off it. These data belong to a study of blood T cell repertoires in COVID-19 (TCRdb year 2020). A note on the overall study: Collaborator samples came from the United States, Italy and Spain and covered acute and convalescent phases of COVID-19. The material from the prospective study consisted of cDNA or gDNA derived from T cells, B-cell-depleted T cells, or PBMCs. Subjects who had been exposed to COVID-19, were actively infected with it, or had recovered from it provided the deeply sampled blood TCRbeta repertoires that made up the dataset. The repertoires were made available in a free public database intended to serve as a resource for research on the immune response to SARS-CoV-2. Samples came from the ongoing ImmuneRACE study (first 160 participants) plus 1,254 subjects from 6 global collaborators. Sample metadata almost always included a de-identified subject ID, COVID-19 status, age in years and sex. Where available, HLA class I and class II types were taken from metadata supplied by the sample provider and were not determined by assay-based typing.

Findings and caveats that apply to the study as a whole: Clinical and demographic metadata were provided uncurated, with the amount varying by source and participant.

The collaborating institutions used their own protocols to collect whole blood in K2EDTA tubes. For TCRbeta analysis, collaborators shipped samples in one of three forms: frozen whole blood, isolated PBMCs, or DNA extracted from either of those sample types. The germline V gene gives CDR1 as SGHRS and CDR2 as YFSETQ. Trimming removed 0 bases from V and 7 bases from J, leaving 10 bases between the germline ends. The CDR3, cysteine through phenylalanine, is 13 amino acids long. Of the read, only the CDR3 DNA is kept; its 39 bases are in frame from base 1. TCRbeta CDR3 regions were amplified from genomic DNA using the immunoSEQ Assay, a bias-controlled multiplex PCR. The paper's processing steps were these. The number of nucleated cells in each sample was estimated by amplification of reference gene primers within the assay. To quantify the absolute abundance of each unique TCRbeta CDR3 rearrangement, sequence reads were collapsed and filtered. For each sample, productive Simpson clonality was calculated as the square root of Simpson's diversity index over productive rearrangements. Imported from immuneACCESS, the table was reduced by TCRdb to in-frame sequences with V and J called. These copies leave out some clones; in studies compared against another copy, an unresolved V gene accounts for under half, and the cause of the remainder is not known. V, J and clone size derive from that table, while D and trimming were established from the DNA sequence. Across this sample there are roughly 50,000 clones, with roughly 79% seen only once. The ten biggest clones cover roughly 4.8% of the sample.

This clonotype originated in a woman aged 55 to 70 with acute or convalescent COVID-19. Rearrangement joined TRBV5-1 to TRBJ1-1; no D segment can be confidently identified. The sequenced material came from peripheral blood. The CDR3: CASSLGQADEAFF. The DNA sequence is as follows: TGCGCCAGCAGCTTGGGGCAGGCAGATGAAGCTTTCTTT.